A selection of T cell receptor beta chains follows, all from one sample in a study of blood T cell repertoires in COVID-19. Profiled with immunoSEQ multiplex PCR; TCRdb holds only in-frame clones, not every one. The profile shows 20,000 to 30,000 clones, around 93% of them singletons. The sequenced sample consisted of peripheral blood. Receptor source: a human donor in a cohort sampled during active COVID-19. Each CDR3 is given with its conserved first and last residue. D genes are given only for firm matches. The size entry is marked missing in some rows and otherwise reads once, few, many or a size class.

J: TRBJ1-2; V: TRBV18; size: once; D: -; CDR3: CASSPPDMGAGYTF; DNA: TGTGCCAGCTCACCACCGGACATGGGGGCGGGCTACACCTTC
J: TRBJ2-3; V: TRBV4-2; size: -; D: TRBD2; CDR3: CASSQEGGGADTQYF; DNA: TGTGCCAGCAGCCAAGAGGGCGGGGGGGCAGATACGCAGTATTTT
J: TRBJ1-2; V: TRBV7-2; size: -; D: TRBD1; CDR3: CASSLGAGTGQSYGYTF; DNA: TGTGCCAGCAGCTTAGGAGCCGGGACAGGGCAGTCCTATGGCTACACCTTC
J: TRBJ1-5; V: TRBV23-1; size: -; D: -; CDR3: CASSPRGGDSNQPQHF; DNA: TGCGCCAGCAGTCCACGAGGGGGGGATAGCAATCAGCCCCAGCATTTT
J: TRBJ2-3; V: TRBV6-5; size: once; D: -; CDR3: CASSSATSLDTQYF; DNA: TGTGCCAGCAGTTCCGCCACTAGTTTAGATACGCAGTATTTT
J: TRBJ2-7; V: TRBV12-3/TRBV12-4; size: -; D: TRBD1; CDR3: CASSSGGSYEQYF; DNA: TGTGCCAGCAGTTCAGGGGGTTCCTACGAGCAGTACTTC
J: TRBJ2-1; V: TRBV27; size: -; D: TRBD2; CDR3: CASSPSGGARQFF; DNA: TGTGCCAGCAGTCCTAGCGGGGGGGCCCGGCAGTTCTTC
J: TRBJ2-7; V: TRBV7-2; size: -; D: TRBD1; CDR3: CASSTSGTGAYEQYF; DNA: TGTGCCAGCAGCACCTCCGGGACAGGGGCCTACGAGCAGTACTTC
J: TRBJ2-3; V: TRBV6-2/TRBV6-3; size: -; D: TRBD2; CDR3: CASSYRAGGPPSTDTQYF; DNA: TGTGCCAGCAGTTACCGAGCGGGGGGTCCGCCGAGCACAGATACGCAGTATTTT
J: TRBJ2-1; V: TRBV5-1; size: -; D: -; CDR3: CASSLPGGEQFF; DNA: TGCGCCAGCAGCTTGCCCGGAGGGGAGCAGTTCTTC
J: TRBJ1-2; V: TRBV7-9; size: -; D: TRBD1; CDR3: CASSLGDRAYGYTF; DNA: TGTGCCAGCAGCTTAGGGGACAGGGCCTATGGCTACACCTTC
J: TRBJ2-1; V: TRBV18; size: -; D: -; CDR3: CASSPEQDNEQFF; DNA: TGTGCCAGCTCACCTGAACAAGACAATGAGCAGTTCTTC
J: TRBJ1-3; V: TRBV9; size: -; D: -; CDR3: CASSVDPGSAGNTIYF; DNA: TGTGCCAGCAGCGTAGATCCGGGATCGGCTGGAAACACCATATATTTT
J: TRBJ2-7; V: TRBV11-3; size: -; D: TRBD1; CDR3: CASTRGTGSYEQYF; DNA: TGTGCCAGCACCCGAGGGACAGGTTCCTACGAGCAGTACTTC
J: TRBJ2-4; V: TRBV13; size: -; D: TRBD2; CDR3: CASSLGTSGNLQYF; DNA: TGTGCCAGCAGCTTAGGGACTAGCGGGAACCTTCAGTACTTC
J: TRBJ2-3; V: TRBV2; size: -; D: TRBD2; CDR3: CASRTSMADTQYF; DNA: TGTGCCAGCAGGACTAGCATGGCAGATACGCAGTATTTT
J: TRBJ1-2; V: TRBV28; size: -; D: -; CDR3: CASSSPGQRSNYGYTF; DNA: TGTGCCAGCAGTTCCCCTGGACAGCGGTCTAACTATGGCTACACCTTC
J: TRBJ1-6; V: TRBV14; size: -; D: TRBD1; CDR3: CASSPRQGSSYNSPLHF; DNA: TGTGCCAGCAGCCCGAGACAGGGTAGCTCCTATAATTCACCCCTCCACTTT
J: TRBJ2-5; V: TRBV27; size: -; D: -; CDR3: CASSLIQGGETQYF; DNA: TGTGCCAGCAGTTTGATCCAGGGAGGAGAGACCCAGTACTTC
J: TRBJ1-2; V: TRBV6-5; size: -; D: TRBD1; CDR3: CASSSGQGRRTGTF; DNA: TGTGCCAGCAGTTCGGGACAGGGTCGTCGGACAGGCACCTTC